This is a list of T cell receptor beta chains from one sample in a study of T cells in Graves' hyperthyroidism and ophthalmopathy. TCRdb re-analysed the multiplex PCR reads in MiXCR, keeping a single row per CDR3 protein. The table records 450,000 to 650,000 distinct CDR3 sequences, about a sixth of them present only once. Sequencing was carried out using blood. The receptors were gathered from a woman aged 18-35 years with Graves' ophthalmopathy. The CDR3 runs from the conserved cysteine through the conserved F or W. Each record gives: D gene, V gene, J gene, clone size, CDR3 protein, CDR3 DNA. D genes are given only for firm matches. Size tells how often a clone was seen (once, few, many) or the class of an expanded clone, and some rows leave it out.

TRBD2	TRBV11-2	TRBJ2-7	many	CASSLELAGWNEQYF	TGTGCCAGCAGCTTGGAGTTAGCGGGGTGGAACGAGCAGTACTTC
TRBD1	TRBV7-9	TRBJ1-2	.	CASSLGSGQAYGYTF	TGTGCCAGCAGCTTGGGATCGGGACAGGCGTATGGCTACACCTTC
.	TRBV11-2	TRBJ2-1	few	CASSLDLTGSINNEQFF	TGTGCCAGCAGCTTAGATCTAACGGGGAGCATCAACAATGAGCAGTTCTTC
.	TRBV25-1	TRBJ2-2	.	CASSEAGFTGELFF	TGTGCCAGCAGTGAAGCAGGGTTCACCGGGGAGCTGTTTTTT
.	TRBV5-5	TRBJ2-1	.	CASSFDTGNNEQFF	TGTGCCAGCAGCTTCGACACAGGTAACAATGAGCAGTTCTTC
.	TRBV3-1	TRBJ1-5	few	CASSAGVTQPQHF	TGTGCCAGCAGTGCAGGGGTCACTCAGCCCCAGCATTTT
TRBD1	TRBV6-1	TRBJ1-4	.	CASSTGGLEEKLFF	TGTGCCAGCAGTACAGGGGGCCTTGAAGAAAAACTGTTTTTT
.	TRBV28	TRBJ2-5	many	CASSLLAEKEETQYF	TGTGCCAGCAGTTTACTGGCGGAAAAAGAAGAGACCCAGTACTTC
TRBD1	TRBV6-2/TRBV6-3	TRBJ2-7	.	CASSYVTGGARSYEQYF	TGTGCCAGCAGTTACGTAACAGGGGGCGCCCGGTCCTACGAGCAGTACTTC
TRBD1	TRBV5-1	TRBJ1-1	many	CASSQGQGPTLNTEAFF	TGCGCCAGCAGCCAAGGACAGGGACCGACCTTGAACACTGAAGCTTTCTTT
.	TRBV30	TRBJ1-6	few	CAWSAGLSPLHF	TGTGCCTGGAGTGCAGGGCTCTCACCCCTCCACTTT
TRBD2	TRBV6-1	TRBJ2-1	.	CASSDGGDNEQFF	TGTGCCAGCAGTGACGGGGGGGACAATGAGCAGTTCTTC
.	TRBV20-1	TRBJ1-4	many	CSARDLLGRENEKLFF	TGCAGTGCTAGAGATCTCCTAGGCAGGGAGAATGAAAAACTGTTTTTT
.	TRBV10-3	TRBJ1-5	few	CAISETSITPQHF	TGTGCCATCAGTGAGACATCCATAACGCCCCAGCATTTT
TRBD1	TRBV2	TRBJ2-5	.	CASSGAGDRRETQYF	TGTGCCAGCAGTGGAGCAGGGGACAGGAGAGAGACCCAGTACTTC
.	TRBV11-2	TRBJ1-1	many	CASSLPPTGTGTEAFF	TGTGCCAGCAGCTTACCTCCAACAGGGACGGGGACTGAAGCTTTCTTT
TRBD1	TRBV5-5	TRBJ2-7	many	CASSLFGQGSYEQYF	TGTGCCAGCAGCTTGTTCGGACAGGGATCCTACGAGCAGTACTTC
.	TRBV2	TRBJ2-1	many	CASTRELRDEQFF	TGTGCCAGCACCCGGGAACTAAGGGATGAGCAGTTCTTC
.	TRBV2	TRBJ1-1	many	CASTLNRATQAFF	TGTGCCAGCACCCTAAATCGGGCCACGCAAGCTTTCTTT
.	TRBV7-9	TRBJ2-5	few	CASGRSSQETQYF	TGTGCCAGCGGACGGTCGTCTCAAGAGACCCAGTACTTC
.	TRBV27	TRBJ2-7	many	CASSLRGHSSYEQYF	TGTGCCAGCAGTTTACGGGGCCATAGCTCCTACGAGCAGTACTTC
TRBD1	TRBV2	TRBJ1-4	many	CATGQGEKLFF	TGTGCCACGGGACAGGGCGAAAAACTGTTTTTT
.	TRBV4-2	TRBJ1-4	many	CASSQAGEGQTNEKLFF	TGTGCCAGCAGCCAAGCGGGCGAAGGACAGACCAATGAAAAACTGTTTTTT
TRBD1	TRBV27	TRBJ2-7	few	CASSLQGDGSYEQYF	TGTGCCAGCAGTTTACAGGGGGATGGGTCCTACGAGCAGTACTTC
.	TRBV27	TRBJ1-1	.	CASSTQLSSEAFF	TGTGCCAGCAGTACACAGTTATCCTCAGAAGCTTTCTTT
TRBD2	TRBV7-2	TRBJ2-7	many	CASSPSSAGAAYGQYF	TGTGCCAGCAGCCCAAGCTCAGCGGGAGCCGCCTACGGGCAGTACTTC
TRBD1	TRBV10-3	TRBJ1-3	.	CAISEGTGPGNTIYF	TGTGCCATCAGTGAAGGGACAGGGCCTGGAAACACCATATATTTT
.	TRBV28	TRBJ2-7	few	CASTLGYEQYF	TGTGCCAGCACCCTCGGCTACGAGCAGTACTTC
.	TRBV28	TRBJ2-7	.	CASSLDRGNTYEQYF	TGTGCCAGCAGTTTGGACAGAGGGAATACCTACGAGCAGTACTTC
.	TRBV29-1	TRBJ2-6	.	CSVLGTSRRAGANVLTF	TGCAGCGTGCTGGGAACATCCCGGAGGGCTGGGGCCAACGTCCTGACTTTC
.	TRBV11-2	TRBJ2-7	.	CASRGAGGAGRSYEQYF	TGTGCCAGCAGAGGGGCGGGCGGGGCAGGACGGTCCTACGAGCAGTACTTC
TRBD2	TRBV4-1	TRBJ2-5	few	CASSQVLAGGTSQETQYF	TGCGCCAGCAGCCAAGTCCTAGCGGGGGGGACCTCCCAAGAGACCCAGTACTTC
.	TRBV13	TRBJ2-1	many	CASSLPDNYNEQFF	TGTGCCAGCAGCTTGCCGGACAACTACAATGAGCAGTTCTTC
TRBD1	TRBV11-2	TRBJ1-2	once	CASSLEVGQGAHGYTF	TGTGCCAGCAGCTTAGAGGTTGGACAGGGGGCCCATGGCTACACCTTC
TRBD2	TRBV29-1	TRBJ2-1	few	CSVQGTSDNNEQFF	TGCAGCGTCCAAGGGACTAGCGACAACAATGAGCAGTTCTTC
TRBD1	TRBV28	TRBJ1-5	.	CASSRPGGNQPQHF	TGTGCCAGCTCTCGACCAGGGGGTAATCAGCCCCAGCATTTT
TRBD1	TRBV19	TRBJ1-5	once	CASTTEGQGFNQPQHF	TGTGCCAGTACAACCGAGGGACAGGGTTTCAATCAGCCCCAGCATTTT
.	TRBV7-8	TRBJ1-1	many	CASSRQTGVGTEAFF	TGTGCCAGCAGTCGTCAAACCGGGGTAGGCACTGAAGCTTTCTTT
TRBD1	TRBV28	TRBJ1-2	many	CAIRLPGQGYGYTF	TGTGCCATTAGGCTCCCGGGACAGGGCTATGGCTACACCTTC
TRBD1	TRBV5-1	TRBJ1-2	few	CASSIETGGGNYGYTF	TGCGCCAGCAGCATAGAAACAGGGGGCGGCAACTATGGCTACACCTTC
TRBD1	TRBV20-1	TRBJ2-2	.	CSAKTQGAPVSGELFF	TGCAGTGCTAAAACTCAGGGGGCGCCTGTAAGCGGGGAGCTGTTTTTT
TRBD1	TRBV27	TRBJ1-1	.	CASSLSSQQGTEAFF	TGTGCCAGCAGTTTATCTTCCCAACAGGGGACTGAAGCTTTCTTT
TRBD1	TRBV28	TRBJ1-1	many	CASSSRTGPRGTEAFF	TGTGCCAGCAGTTCGCGGACAGGGCCCCGGGGCACTGAAGCTTTCTTT
.	TRBV6-2/TRBV6-3	TRBJ2-1	many	CASSYVEGGEQFF	TGTGCCAGCAGTTACGTTGAGGGGGGTGAGCAGTTCTTC
.	TRBV28	TRBJ2-2	many	CASSFQSTGELFF	TGTGCCAGCAGTTTTCAAAGCACCGGGGAGCTGTTTTTT
.	TRBV19	TRBJ2-5	.	CASSIEGRETQYF	TGTGCCAGTAGTATCGAGGGTCGAGAGACCCAGTACTTC
TRBD1	TRBV9	TRBJ2-5	.	CASSVTSVGQGSMETQYF	TGTGCCAGCAGCGTAACCTCCGTTGGACAGGGATCGATGGAGACCCAGTACTTC
.	TRBV29-1	TRBJ1-2	.	CSVVFANYGYTF	TGCAGCGTCGTTTTCGCTAACTATGGCTACACCTTC
.	TRBV28	TRBJ2-1	many	CASSHQKGRNEQFF	TGTGCCAGCAGCCATCAAAAAGGGAGAAATGAGCAGTTCTTC
TRBD2	TRBV28	TRBJ2-7	many	CASSTGGWEQYF	TGTGCCAGCAGCACGGGGGGTTGGGAGCAGTACTTC
.	TRBV20-1	TRBJ2-7	many	CSARAIYEQYF	TGCAGTGCTAGAGCTATTTACGAGCAGTACTTC
TRBD1	TRBV19	TRBJ1-1	.	CASSIGGQANTEAFF	TGTGCCAGTAGTATAGGCGGACAGGCGAACACTGAAGCTTTCTTT
TRBD1	TRBV12-3/TRBV12-4	TRBJ1-5	many	CASSFGQGSYSNQPQHF	TGTGCCAGCAGTTTCGGACAGGGGAGTTATAGCAATCAGCCCCAGCATTTT
TRBD2	TRBV29-1	TRBJ2-7	.	CSVEEEVAGVYEQYF	TGCAGCGTTGAAGAGGAGGTAGCGGGAGTATACGAGCAGTACTTC
.	TRBV7-6	TRBJ1-4	many	CASSPLLGAGEKLFF	TGTGCCAGCAGCCCCCTCTTAGGGGCCGGGGAAAAACTGTTTTTT
.	TRBV2	TRBJ1-1	many	CASSLDGHTEAFF	TGTGCCAGCAGTCTCGACGGGCACACTGAAGCTTTCTTT
TRBD1	TRBV20-1	TRBJ1-1	few	CSAPRDRVQGEAFF	TGCAGTGCTCCCCGGGACAGGGTTCAGGGTGAAGCTTTCTTT
.	TRBV29-1	TRBJ2-7	.	CSVQDYEQYF	TGCAGCGTTCAGGACTACGAGCAGTACTTC
TRBD2	TRBV5-1	TRBJ2-7	many	CASSPIGTSGREEQYF	TGCGCCAGCAGCCCGATCGGGACTAGCGGGAGAGAGGAGCAGTACTTC